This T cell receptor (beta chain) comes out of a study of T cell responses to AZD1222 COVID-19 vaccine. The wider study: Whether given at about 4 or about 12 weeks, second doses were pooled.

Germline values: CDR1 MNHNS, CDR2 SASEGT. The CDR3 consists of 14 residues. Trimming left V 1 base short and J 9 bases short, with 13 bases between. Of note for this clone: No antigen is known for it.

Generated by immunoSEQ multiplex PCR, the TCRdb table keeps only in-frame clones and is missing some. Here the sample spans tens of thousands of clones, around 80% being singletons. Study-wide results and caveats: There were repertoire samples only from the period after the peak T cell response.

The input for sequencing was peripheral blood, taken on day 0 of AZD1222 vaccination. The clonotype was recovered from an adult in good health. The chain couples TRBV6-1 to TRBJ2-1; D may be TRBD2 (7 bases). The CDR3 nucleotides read TGTGCCAGCAGTGAAGAGGGGGGGGCAGTTGAGCAGTTCTTC. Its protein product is CASSEEGGAVEQFF.